A selection of T cell receptor beta chains follows, all from one sample in a study of cytomegalovirus exposure and HLA in healthy donors. Data came from immunoSEQ multiplex PCR; TCRdb stores just in-frame clones and leaves some out. The sample holds 100,000 to 150,000 clones, approximately 78% seen once. Sequencing was carried out using PBMCs. These receptors originate from a female donor in good health and CMV-seronegative. Each CDR3 is given with its conserved first and last residue. D genes are given only for firm matches.

j_gene	d_gene	v_gene	CDR3aa
TRBJ2-2	.	TRBV27	CASSLSGGTGELFF
TRBJ2-1	.	TRBV29-1	CSGETGYNEQFF
TRBJ2-1	.	TRBV27	CASSLFPNPHEQFF
TRBJ1-3	.	TRBV9	CASRGDQGSGNTIYF
TRBJ2-7	.	TRBV6-6	CASRETYEQYF
TRBJ1-2	.	TRBV6-6	CASSYGGANYGYTF
TRBJ1-2	TRBD1	TRBV7-9	CASSLFSLQGVNTF
TRBJ1-5	TRBD1	TRBV2	CASSQDRGGNQPQHF
TRBJ2-1	.	TRBV4-3	CASSQDGDTYNEQFF
TRBJ2-2	TRBD1	TRBV7-9	CASSSQGTGSGELFF
TRBJ2-2	.	TRBV27	CASSPWGDTGELFF
TRBJ2-2	.	TRBV5-1	CASSLEPRFTGELFF
TRBJ1-2	.	TRBV11-3	CASSSTGGYGYTF
TRBJ2-7	TRBD2	TRBV13	CASSSVTSGSNEQYF
TRBJ1-3	.	TRBV7-2	CASSLATVGGNTIYF
TRBJ1-3	.	TRBV7-9	CASSFDRSGNTIYF
TRBJ2-2	.	TRBV28	CASTSQRNTGELFF